The present T cell receptor (beta chain) was sequenced within a study of blood T cell repertoires in COVID-19. Across the study: PBMCs, B-cell-depleted T cells, or T cells provided the cDNA or gDNA that made up the material.

Grouping used clinical history reported by participants in a survey and questionnaire. Recovered Cohort 3 donors showed two negative PCRs, clearance, or symptom resolution. The assay was immunoSEQ multiplex PCR, and TCRdb's table has in-frame clones only and misses some. The sample gives 300,000 to 450,000 clones, roughly nine tenths of which show up once; around 1% is in the top ten. Trimming cost V 4 bases and J 0 bases; bases outside gene matches: 4. The V gene's germline CDR1 is SQVTM and CDR2 ANQGSEA. The CDR3 length is 15 residues. This TCR derives from a man aged 18 to 35 who had recovered from COVID-19. The chain links TRBV29-1 to TRBJ2-3; 10 bases agree with TRBD2. Sequencing input: PBMCs or T cells enriched from blood (not recorded which). In DNA form, the CDR3 reads TGCAGCGTTGCCAGCGGGGGGGCTAGCACAGATACGCAGTATTTT. Translating it yields CSVASGGASTDTQYF.